What follows is one T cell receptor beta chain and its context. A few counts support this clone. It lacks a known antigen. Base qualities are missing; no much larger clone stands one base away. This entry is derived from a study of T cell responses to AZD1222 COVID-19 vaccine (dated by TCRdb to the early 2020s). In the study overall: AZD1222 recipients given second doses at about 4 weeks or at about 12 weeks were pooled, since spike-specific TCR depth and breadth were not found to differ between the two schedules. A total of 233 trial participants underwent TCR sequencing, of whom 200 to 220 had received two doses of AZD1222 and some 26 had received two doses of the MenACWY control vaccine. Trial participants were enrolled by age into 18-55, 56-69 and 70-plus year subgroups, with 148, 28 and 57 TCR-sequenced participants respectively.

On the study overall, not on this receptor specifically: Conclusions about previously exposed vaccinees are limited because only five to seven AZD1222 recipients were SARS-CoV-2 seropositive at baseline. CD4 TCRs associated with the vaccine covered the entire spike protein, and the dominant responses were in regions 160-218 and 743-854. Nearly half of unique spike-specific TCRs reportedly recognized epitopes outside regions mutated in the B.1.351 and B.1.1.7 variants. In the small 56-69-year group, the increase in depth fell short of significance, most likely because of low power. Participants were mostly white British and included more females than males, and it was suggested by the authors that clonal diversity may have been underestimated. After two AZD1222 doses, spike-specific TCR breadth and depth were significantly higher than at day 0 and than in MenACWY recipients. Because no samples from the day 14 peak response were available, repertoires could be characterized only after the peak T cell response.

The CDR3 regions of human TCRbeta chains were analyzed by immunosequencing. On the study's bioinformatics: Repertoire TCRs were matched against a reference library of SARS-CoV-2-specific TCRs generated with the MIRA antigen-specificity platform. Breadth was defined as the fraction of unique TCRs that were SARS-CoV-2-associated, and depth was defined as the fraction of total T cells that were SARS-CoV-2-associated. Using the MIRA data, each spike-specific TCR was mapped to the spike region that the TCR reacts to and placed in a CD4 or CD8 class. Log10-transformed breadth and depth values were compared by one-way ANOVA with Sidak's multiple comparisons tests. TCRdb carries this immuneACCESS record with in-frame sequences only. Its versions omit some clonotypes, under half of them owing to an unresolved V gene in the studies checked, with the rest unexplained. V and J calls and clone size follow that table, whereas D and trimming were derived from the DNA. The sample has over 95,000 clones on record, approximately 93% of them singletons. The top ten constitute approximately 4.9% of the sample.

Sample time point, as interpreted from the label and publication: baseline before first vaccination. Vaccinee samples were obtained from the UK trials COV001 and COV002, which included a single-blind randomized controlled phase 2/3 trial of AZD1222 (ChAdOx1 nCoV-19) in healthy adults. For TCRbeta chain sequencing, PBMC samples from trial participants were taken at day 0 and at day 28 after the second dose. The germline V gene (reference sequence) gives CDR1 as LNHDA and CDR2 as SQIVND. After removal of 4 bases from V and 2 bases from J, the junction retains 2 bases not matched to a gene. The CDR3 covers 13 residues, taking in both the cysteine and the phenylalanine. This entry keeps only the CDR3 DNA: 39 bases, framed from base 1.

The clonotype originates from an adult in good health. The sequencing here drew on peripheral blood, taken on day 0 of AZD1222 vaccination. The V gene is TRBV19 and the J gene is TRBJ2-7, and TRBD1 matches 7 of the central bases. The nucleotides are TGTGCCAGTAGTAGGACAGGAGCCTACGAGCAGTACTTC. The translation is CASSRTGAYEQYF. The reference TRBV19 and TRBJ2-7 proteins fill in what lies around the CDR3, so the full variable domain reads DGGITQSPKYLFRKEGQNVTLSCEQNLNHDAMYWYRQDPGQGLRLIYYSQIVNDFQKGDIAEGYSVSREKKESFPLTVTSAQKNPTAFYLCASSRTGAYEQYFGPGTRLTVT.